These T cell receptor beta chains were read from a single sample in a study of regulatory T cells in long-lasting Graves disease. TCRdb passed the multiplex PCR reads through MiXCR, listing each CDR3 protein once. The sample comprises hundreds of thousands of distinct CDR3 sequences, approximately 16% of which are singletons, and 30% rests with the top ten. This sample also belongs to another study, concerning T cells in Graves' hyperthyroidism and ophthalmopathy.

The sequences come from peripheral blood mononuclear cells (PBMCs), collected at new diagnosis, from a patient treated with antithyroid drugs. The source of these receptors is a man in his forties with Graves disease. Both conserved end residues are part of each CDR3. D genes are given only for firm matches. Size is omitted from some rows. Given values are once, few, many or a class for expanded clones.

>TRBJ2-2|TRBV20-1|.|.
TGCAGTGCTAGGACCTTTGGGAACACCGGGGAGCTGTTTTTT
CSARTFGNTGELFF
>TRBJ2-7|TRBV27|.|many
TGTGCCAGCAGTCCGGGACGGAACTCGCTCGCCTACGAGCAGTACTTC
CASSPGRNSLAYEQYF
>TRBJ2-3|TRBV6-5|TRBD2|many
TGTGCCAGCAGTTACGAGCTAGCGGGGTTCACAGATACGCAGTATTTT
CASSYELAGFTDTQYF
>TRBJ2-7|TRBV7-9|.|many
TGTGCCAGCAGCCCGGGTATATACGAGCAGTACTTC
CASSPGIYEQYF
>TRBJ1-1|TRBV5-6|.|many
TGTGCCAGCAGGAAGACAGAGAACACTGAAGCTTTCTTT
CASRKTENTEAFF
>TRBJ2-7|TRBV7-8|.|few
TGTGCCAGCAGCCCGCAGAGCCCGCGGGCCGACGAGCAGTACTTC
CASSPQSPRADEQYF
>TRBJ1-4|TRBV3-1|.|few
TGTGCCAGCGGCCCCGGAGACGCGGGTGGGGAAAAACTGTTTTTT
CASGPGDAGGEKLFF
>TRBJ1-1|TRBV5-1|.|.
TGCGCCAGCAGCTTGGGGTATGGCGACACTGAAGCTTTCTTT
CASSLGYGDTEAFF
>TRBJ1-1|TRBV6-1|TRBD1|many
TGTGCCAGCCGAAACCCGGGACAGGTAAACACTGAAGCTTTCTTT
CASRNPGQVNTEAFF
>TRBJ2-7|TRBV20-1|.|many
TGCAGTGCTAGACGGCCGTTCACCTACGAGCAGTACTTC
CSARRPFTYEQYF
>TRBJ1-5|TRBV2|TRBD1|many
TGTGCCAGCAGACCCGACAGGGGGATCAATCAGCCCCAGCATTTT
CASRPDRGINQPQHF
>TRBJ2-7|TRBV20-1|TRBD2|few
TGCAGTGCCAGGAGCGGGGGGGCCTGGAACGAGCAGTACTTC
CSARSGGAWNEQYF
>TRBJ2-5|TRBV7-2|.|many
TGTGCCAGCAGCACTGTGGGTGCAGTAGGGACCCAGTACTTC
CASSTVGAVGTQYF